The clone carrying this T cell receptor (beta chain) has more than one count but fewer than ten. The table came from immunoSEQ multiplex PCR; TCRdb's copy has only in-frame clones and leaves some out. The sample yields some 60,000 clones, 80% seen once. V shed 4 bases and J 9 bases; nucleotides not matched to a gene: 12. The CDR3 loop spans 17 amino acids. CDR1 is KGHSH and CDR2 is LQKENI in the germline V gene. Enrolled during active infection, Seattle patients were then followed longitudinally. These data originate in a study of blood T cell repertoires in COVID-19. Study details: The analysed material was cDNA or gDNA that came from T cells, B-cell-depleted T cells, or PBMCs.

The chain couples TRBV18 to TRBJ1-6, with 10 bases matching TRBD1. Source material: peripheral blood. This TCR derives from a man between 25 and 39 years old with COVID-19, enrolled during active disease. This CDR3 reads CASSHALDRGLSSPLHF. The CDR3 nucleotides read TGTGCCAGCTCACACGCCCTTGACAGGGGGCTGAGTTCACCCCTCCACTTT.